This TCR beta chain was sequenced in a study of T cell repertoires and HLA-DP antigens. Across the whole study: Pre-culture CD4+ samples used roughly 1,300 ng DNA versus around 220 ng for CD137+CD4+ sorts.

Note on this clone: Its target is unknown.

The trim removed 6 bases at V and 2 bases at J, leaving 7 bases unmatched. Germline CDR1 is MNHNY and CDR2 is SVGAGI (reference sequence). The CDR3 runs 15 residues. Some clones are missing from TCRdb's copy, which holds only in-frame ones; the method was immunoSEQ multiplex PCR. Of fewer than 75,000 clones in the sample, around four fifths were seen once. Regarding the study as a whole: Average cumulative frequency of previously undetected clones was 35% to 40% against one allele and about 52% against the other.

This clonotype was obtained from a man in his sixties in good health and CMV-seronegative. Sequencing was done on a sample of CD4+ T cells from PBMCs. The chain couples TRBV6-6 to TRBJ2-7, with 10 bases lining up with TRBD1. The CDR3 DNA sequence: TGTGCCAGCAGCCCCCGACAGGGGGCCGCCTACGAGCAGTACTTC. Translation: CASSPRQGAAYEQYF.